The entry below gives a single T cell receptor beta chain sequence along with its context. This sample was taken from a study of blood T cell repertoires in COVID-19. TCRdb's table, derived via immunoSEQ multiplex PCR, lists solely in-frame clones and lacks some. Of some 150,000 clones in the sample, roughly 84% are singletons; the top ten hold roughly 5.7%. Germline loops: CDR1 SGHTA, CDR2 FQGNSA. CDR3 length: 16 amino acids. The V and J ends lost 1 base and 9 bases, in that order; junction bases with no gene match: 9. This chain links TRBV7-2 with TRBJ2-2, with TRBD2 identical over 9 bases. What was sequenced was PBMCs or T cells enriched from blood (not recorded which). The sequence was collected from a woman aged 45 to 65 who had been exposed to COVID-19. The DNA for the CDR3 is TGTGCCAGCAGCTTAGATCCAGCGGGGGGCCCGCGGGAGCTGTTTTTT. Translation gives CASSLDPAGGPRELFF.